These 5 T cell receptor beta chains share one sample of origin, sequenced in a study of cytomegalovirus exposure and HLA in healthy donors. The data were produced by immunoSEQ multiplex PCR, yet TCRdb's version contains in-frame clones alone and is incomplete. The data show under 200,000 clones, approximately 86% seen once. Source material: PBMCs. These receptors originate from a woman between 18 and 29 years old in good health and CMV-seronegative.

The chain couples TRBV19 to TRBJ1-4; D remains ambiguous. CDR1 and CDR2 (germline): LNHDA, SQIVND (reference sequence). V gave up 8 bases and J gave up 5 bases, with 6 bases separating them. The CDR3 covers 11 residues. This CDR3 is CASAVNEKLFF. The CDR3, as DNA: TGTGCCAGTGCGGTAAATGAAAAACTGTTTTTT.

This clone has only a few counts. The CDR3 coding sequence is TGTGCCAGCAGCGTAGTGGCAGGTTCCCTCACCGGGGAGCTGTTTTTT. The encoded protein is CASSVVAGSLTGELFF. The V gene is TRBV9, the J gene TRBJ2-2; D unclear. Germline CDR1 SGDLS, CDR2 YYNGEE. V was pared by 0 bases and J by 4 bases, with 13 bases between. This CDR3 contains 16 residues.

There are a few counts of this clone. The chain employs TRBV19 and TRBJ1-5; 7 bases agree with TRBD1. With V trimmed by 9 bases and J by 1 base, 9 bases remained unmatched. This CDR3 comprises 15 residues. From germline, CDR1 is LNHDA and CDR2 SQIVND (reference sequence). CDR3 protein: CASQGGQSSNQPQHF. The CDR3 DNA reads as TGTGCCAGCCAAGGGGGACAGAGCAGCAATCAGCCCCAGCATTTT.

V usage is TRBV6-5 and J usage is TRBJ2-1; D remains unclear. Germline CDR1 is MNHEY and CDR2 is SVGAGI. The CDR3 runs 14 residues. The V end lost 8 bases, the J end lost 4 bases, and 15 bases lay between the germline ends. The CDR3 bases are TGTGCCAGCCGCCCTGCACAACCATACAATGAGCAGTTCTTC. It codes for CASRPAQPYNEQFF.

In this sample, this clone turned up a few times. The V call is TRBV6-5, the J call TRBJ1-1; D uncertain. Trimming shortened V by 2 bases and J by 4 bases, and 8 bases separated the two germline ends. The CDR3 spans 13 residues. Germline V lookup: CDR1 MNHEY, CDR2 SVGAGI. The CDR3 loop reads CASSYREATEAFF. DNA of the CDR3: TGTGCCAGCAGTTACAGGGAGGCCACTGAAGCTTTCTTT.